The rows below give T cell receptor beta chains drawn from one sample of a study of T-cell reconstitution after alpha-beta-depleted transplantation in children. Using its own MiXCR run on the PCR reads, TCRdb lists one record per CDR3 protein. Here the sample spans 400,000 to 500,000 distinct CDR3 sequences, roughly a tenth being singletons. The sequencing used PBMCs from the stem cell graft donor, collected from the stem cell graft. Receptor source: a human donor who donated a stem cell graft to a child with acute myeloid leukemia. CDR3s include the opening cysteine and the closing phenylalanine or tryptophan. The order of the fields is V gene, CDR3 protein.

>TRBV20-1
CSAPEGQGETQYF
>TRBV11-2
CASSPGAPYGYTF
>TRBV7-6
CASSLAGQANTGELFF
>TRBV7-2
CASSASVRAYEQYF
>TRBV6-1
CASSPQAVTGNTIYF
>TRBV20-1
CSASPYSRGTQETQYF
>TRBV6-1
CSASWDRGMETQYF
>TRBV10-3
CALSPDNYNEQFF
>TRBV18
CASSPVGLTLYEQYF
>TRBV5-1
CASSLGDSSYEKLFF
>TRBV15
CATSSTRDSNQPQHF
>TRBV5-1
CASSGLAGPGETQYF
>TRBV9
CASSVGPFQTSGITDTQYF
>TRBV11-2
CASSKLAGGGDTQYF
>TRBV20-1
CSARAEGLGNQPQHF
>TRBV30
CAWTGMHEQYF
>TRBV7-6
CASSLGGQGAEGYGYTF
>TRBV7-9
CASSLIGQGDSDEQFF
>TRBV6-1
CASRGRIQGNGYTF
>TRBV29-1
CSVAGGRYTEAFF
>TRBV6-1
CASSQRPEGTDTQYF
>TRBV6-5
CASRRSGGSYNEQFF
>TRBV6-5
CASRHSTDTQYF
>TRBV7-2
CASSVNPVNEQFF
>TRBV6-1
CASSAGAETKYF
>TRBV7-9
CASSSRQYNEQFF
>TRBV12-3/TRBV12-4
CASSPGQKNIQYF
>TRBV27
CASSPRWTGYSEQFF
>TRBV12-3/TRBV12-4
CASSLRGGITEAFF
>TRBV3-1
CASSPRPDLYNEQFF